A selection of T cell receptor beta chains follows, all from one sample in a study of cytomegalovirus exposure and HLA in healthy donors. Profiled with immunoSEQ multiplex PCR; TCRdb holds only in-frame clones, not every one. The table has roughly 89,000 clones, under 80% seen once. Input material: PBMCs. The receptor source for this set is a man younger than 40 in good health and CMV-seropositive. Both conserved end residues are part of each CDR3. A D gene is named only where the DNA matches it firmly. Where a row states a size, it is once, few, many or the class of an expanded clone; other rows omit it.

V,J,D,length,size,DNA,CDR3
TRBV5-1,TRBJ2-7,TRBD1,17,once,TGCGCCAGCAGCTTGTTCTCCGGGACAGGGTTATTCTACGAGCAGTACTTC,CASSLFSGTGLFYEQYF
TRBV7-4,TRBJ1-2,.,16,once,TGTGCCAGCAGCTTAGTAGTGAATTCGGGGTGCGCCTGCTACACCTTC,CASSLVVNSGCACYTF
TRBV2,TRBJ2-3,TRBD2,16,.,TGTGCCAGCAGTGAGACGCTAGCGGGGGGAAGAGATACGCAGTATTTT,CASSETLAGGRDTQYF
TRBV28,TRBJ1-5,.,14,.,TGTGCCAGCAGTTTAGTAGGGGTTCGGCAGCCCCAGCATTTT,CASSLVGVRQPQHF
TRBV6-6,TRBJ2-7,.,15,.,TGTGCCAGCAGTCGCCAAACCCGGGAACCGTACGAGCAGTACTTC,CASSRQTREPYEQYF
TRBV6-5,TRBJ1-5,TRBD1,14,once,TGTGCCAGCAGTGAATTGACAGGGGCTCAGCCCCAGCATTTT,CASSELTGAQPQHF
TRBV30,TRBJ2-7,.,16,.,TGTGCCTGGAGTGTACAGGTGGCCATACCATCCTACGAGCAGTACTTC,CAWSVQVAIPSYEQYF
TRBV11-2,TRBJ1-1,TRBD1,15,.,TGTACCAGCAGGGCAGGGGGCTTAGTAGACACTGAAGCTTTCTTT,CTSRAGGLVDTEAFF
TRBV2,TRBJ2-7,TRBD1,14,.,TGTACCAGCAGTGTGTGGGACAGGGAATACGAGCAGTACTTC,CTSSVWDREYEQYF
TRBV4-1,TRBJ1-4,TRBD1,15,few,TGCGCCAGCAGCCAGCCGGGACAGGGGTTCGGAAAACTGTTTTTT,CASSQPGQGFGKLFF
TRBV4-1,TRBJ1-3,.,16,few,TGCGCCAGCAGCCAAGATTCAGGGTATTTTGGAAACACCATATATTTT,CASSQDSGYFGNTIYF
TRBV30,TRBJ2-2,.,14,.,TGTGCCTGGTCAGGGGCTTTGGACACCGGGGAGCTGTTTTTT,CAWSGALDTGELFF
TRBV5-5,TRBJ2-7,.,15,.,TGTGCCAGCAGCTTGGCAAACGACATCACCTACGAGCAGTACTTC,CASSLANDITYEQYF
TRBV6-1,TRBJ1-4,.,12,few,TGTGCCAGCAGTTCGACAGGTGAAAAACTGTTTTTT,CASSSTGEKLFF
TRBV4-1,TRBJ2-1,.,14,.,TGCGCCAGCAGCCAAGAGAGCTCCTACAATGAGCAGTTCTTC,CASSQESSYNEQFF
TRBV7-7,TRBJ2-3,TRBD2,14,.,TGTGCCAGCAGCCCGGGACTAGGGACAGATACGCAGTATTTT,CASSPGLGTDTQYF
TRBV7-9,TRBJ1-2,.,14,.,TGTGCCAGCAGCGTTACAGGGCTGTCTTACGGCTACACCTTC,CASSVTGLSYGYTF
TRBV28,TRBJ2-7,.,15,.,TGTGCCAGCGGACCGGAGGGAAGGACATCCTACGAGCAGTACTTC,CASGPEGRTSYEQYF
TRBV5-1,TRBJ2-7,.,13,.,TGCGCCAGCAGCTTGGCCGGGGTCTACGAGCAGTACTTC,CASSLAGVYEQYF
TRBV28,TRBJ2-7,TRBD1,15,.,TGTGCCAGCAGTCCGACAGGGGGCGCACGGGGCGAGCAGTACTTC,CASSPTGGARGEQYF
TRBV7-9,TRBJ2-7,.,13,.,TGTGCCAGCAGCTTGGGGACACTCTACGAGCAGTACTTC,CASSLGTLYEQYF
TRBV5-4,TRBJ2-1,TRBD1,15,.,TGTGCCCAGGGGTTCACCGGGACAGGGGTGAGCGAGCAGTTCTTC,CAQGFTGTGVSEQFF
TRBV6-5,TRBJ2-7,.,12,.,TGTGCCAGCGGACTTAGCTCCTACGAGCAGTACTTC,CASGLSSYEQYF
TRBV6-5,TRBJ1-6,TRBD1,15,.,TGTGCCAGCCGGACTGACAGGGGGCTAAATTCACCCCTCCACTTT,CASRTDRGLNSPLHF
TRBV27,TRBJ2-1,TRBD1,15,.,TGTGCCAGCAGGCGCGGACAGGGGGCGGGCAATGAGCAGTTCTTC,CASRRGQGAGNEQFF
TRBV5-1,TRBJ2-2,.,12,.,TGCGCCAGCAGCTCCTACACCGGGGAGCTGTTTTTT,CASSSYTGELFF
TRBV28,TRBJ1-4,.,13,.,TGTGCCAGCCGCGGGGAGTATAATGAAAAACTGTTTTTT,CASRGEYNEKLFF